A selection of T cell receptor beta chains follows, all from one sample in a study of T cells in Graves' hyperthyroidism and ophthalmopathy. TCRdb re-called the multiplex PCR reads with MiXCR, one entry per CDR3 protein. The sample records under 350,000 distinct CDR3 sequences, 15% to 20% being singletons. The sequenced sample consisted of blood. The receptors originated from a woman between 45 and 60 years old with Graves' hyperthyroidism. Each CDR3 is given with its conserved first and last residue. A D gene is named only where the DNA matches it firmly. Size values are once, few and many counts, or a class for expanded clones, and some rows have none.

cdr3_aa cdr3_nt d_call clone_size j_call v_call
CATSRGGTGALAKNIQYF TGTGCCACCAGCAGGGGGGGGACAGGGGCGCTAGCCAAAAACATTCAGTACTTC TRBD1 . TRBJ2-4 TRBV15
CASSFTSGSLDEQFF TGTGCCAGCAGTTTTACTAGCGGGAGTTTGGATGAGCAGTTCTTC TRBD2 many TRBJ2-1 TRBV2
CASSEATGVNTEAFF TGTGCCAGCAGTGAAGCTACAGGGGTGAACACTGAAGCTTTCTTT TRBD1 few TRBJ1-1 TRBV2
CSARSRHRGTDTQYF TGCAGTGCTAGATCCAGACACCGGGGAACAGATACGCAGTATTTT . . TRBJ2-3 TRBV20-1
CASSFSPEVGEQYF TGTGCCAGCAGCTTCTCTCCCGAGGTGGGGGAGCAGTACTTC . . TRBJ2-7 TRBV11-2
CASSNIFRDTEAFF TGCGCCAGCAGCAATATTTTCAGGGACACTGAAGCTTTCTTT . . TRBJ1-1 TRBV4-1
CASSQSGLREQFF TGTGCCAGCAGCCAATCAGGGTTAAGAGAGCAGTTCTTC . once TRBJ2-1 TRBV5-6
CSVIRIDEQFF TGCAGTGTTATACGGATTGATGAGCAGTTCTTC . many TRBJ2-1 TRBV20-1
CAIDGLGGYTF TGTGCCATCGACGGCTTAGGGGGCTACACCTTC . . TRBJ1-2 TRBV19
CASSKIQGGRRGYTF TGTGCCAGCAGCAAGATACAGGGGGGGCGGCGTGGCTACACCTTC TRBD1 many TRBJ1-2 TRBV28
CASSLTVPPGELFF TGTGCCAGCAGCCTGACGGTTCCCCCCGGGGAGCTGTTTTTT . . TRBJ2-2 TRBV9
CASSQDTSGTPNTGELLF TGTGCCAGCAGCCAAGACACCAGCGGGACGCCCAACACCGGGGAGCTGCTTTTT TRBD2 . TRBJ2-2 TRBV3-1
CASSELAGMERDEQFF TGTGCCAGCAGCGAACTAGCGGGGATGGAAAGGGATGAGCAGTTCTTC TRBD2 few TRBJ2-1 TRBV7-9
CASSLPARTSTDTQYF TGTGCCAGCAGCCTCCCCGCTAGGACTAGCACAGATACGCAGTATTTT . many TRBJ2-3 TRBV12-3/TRBV12-4
CASSPRDRGPAKNIQYF TGTGCCAGCAGTCCGAGGGACAGGGGGCCCGCCAAAAACATTCAGTACTTC TRBD1 many TRBJ2-4 TRBV12-3/TRBV12-4
CASSLALDSYNQPQHF TGTGCCAGCAGTTTAGCGCTCGACAGCTACAATCAGCCCCAGCATTTT . . TRBJ1-5 TRBV12-3/TRBV12-4
CASSPLGGKETQYF TGTGCCAGCAGCCCCCTCGGGGGGAAAGAGACCCAGTACTTC TRBD2 . TRBJ2-5 TRBV28
CASSLALVRGEQFF TGTGCCAGCAGCTTAGCGCTGGTGAGGGGTGAGCAGTTCTTC . many TRBJ2-1 TRBV7-9
CASSLGGSPQPQHF TGTGCCAGCAGTTTAGGAGGGAGCCCTCAGCCCCAGCATTTT . many TRBJ1-5 TRBV27
CASSRRSGTGNEKLFF TGTGCCAGCAGTCGAAGATCCGGGACAGGGAATGAAAAACTGTTTTTT TRBD1 few TRBJ1-4 TRBV12-3/TRBV12-4
CASSYRFDTEAFF TGTGCCAGCAGCTACAGATTCGACACTGAAGCTTTCTTT . many TRBJ1-1 TRBV7-2
CASSYGSAKGEKLFF TGTGCCAGTAGTTATGGATCGGCTAAAGGCGAAAAACTGTTTTTT . . TRBJ1-4 TRBV19
CASKFAGGSTDTQYF TGCGCCAGCAAGTTTGCGGGGGGGAGCACAGATACGCAGTATTTT TRBD2 many TRBJ2-3 TRBV5-1
CASSLRREDTIYF TGTGCCAGTAGTCTCCGACGCGAAGACACCATATATTTT . . TRBJ1-3 TRBV19
CASSWEPGPLADTQYF TGCGCCAGCAGCTGGGAACCGGGACCCTTGGCAGATACGCAGTATTTT . . TRBJ2-3 TRBV5-1
CASSSNIAGYTDTQYF TGTGCCAGCAGCTCCAACATCGCGGGGTACACAGATACGCAGTATTTT . . TRBJ2-3 TRBV5-6
CASSLGKLNTGELFF TGTGCCAGCAGTCTCGGGAAGTTGAACACCGGGGAGCTGTTTTTT . . TRBJ2-2 TRBV6-1
CASSAATGYSPLHF TGTGCCAGCAGCGCCGCTACAGGGTATTCACCCCTCCACTTT . few TRBJ1-6 TRBV9
CASSAIGGEKNEQFF TGTGCCAGCAGTGCAATCGGGGGGGAGAAGAATGAGCAGTTCTTC TRBD2 many TRBJ2-1 TRBV2
CASRGFQETQYF TGTGCCAGCAGGGGTTTCCAAGAGACCCAGTACTTC . . TRBJ2-5 TRBV27
CASSEGMSRGYTF TGTGCCAGCAGTGAGGGCATGTCTCGCGGCTACACCTTC . many TRBJ1-2 TRBV2
CASSWGRGETQYF TGTGCCAGCAGCTGGGGCAGAGGAGAGACCCAGTACTTC . . TRBJ2-5 TRBV27
CASSAPGQGNTGELFF TGTGCCAGCAGCGCGCCGGGACAGGGGAACACCGGGGAGCTGTTTTTT TRBD1 few TRBJ2-2 TRBV9
CASTLATGELFF TGTGCCAGCACACTAGCGACCGGGGAGCTGTTTTTT TRBD2 few TRBJ2-2 TRBV28
CASSLYRDQETQYF TGTGCCAGCAGCCTCTACAGGGATCAAGAGACCCAGTACTTC . few TRBJ2-5 TRBV3-1
CASSPSGSNTGELFF TGTGCCAGCAGTCCTAGCGGGTCCAACACCGGGGAGCTGTTTTTT TRBD2 many TRBJ2-2 TRBV12-3/TRBV12-4
CASSLGAAASTDTQYF TGCGCCAGCAGCTTAGGAGCAGCAGCTAGCACAGATACGCAGTATTTT . . TRBJ2-3 TRBV5-1
CASSLGQGTNTGELFF TGTGCCAGCAGCTTGGGGCAGGGAACGAACACCGGGGAGCTGTTTTTT . many TRBJ2-2 TRBV7-6
CASSIQETQYF TGTGCCAGCAGTATCCAAGAGACCCAGTACTTC . many TRBJ2-5 TRBV12-3/TRBV12-4
CASSEGVGYLTDTQYF TGTGCCAGCAGTGAAGGTGTCGGTTACCTCACAGATACGCAGTATTTT . . TRBJ2-3 TRBV6-1
CASSLWRADRVKNIQYF TGTGCCAGCAGTTTATGGCGGGCCGATCGGGTCAAAAACATTCAGTACTTC . many TRBJ2-4 TRBV28
CASSDAGPQPQHF TGTGCCAGCAGTGACGCGGGTCCTCAGCCCCAGCATTTT . many TRBJ1-5 TRBV6-1